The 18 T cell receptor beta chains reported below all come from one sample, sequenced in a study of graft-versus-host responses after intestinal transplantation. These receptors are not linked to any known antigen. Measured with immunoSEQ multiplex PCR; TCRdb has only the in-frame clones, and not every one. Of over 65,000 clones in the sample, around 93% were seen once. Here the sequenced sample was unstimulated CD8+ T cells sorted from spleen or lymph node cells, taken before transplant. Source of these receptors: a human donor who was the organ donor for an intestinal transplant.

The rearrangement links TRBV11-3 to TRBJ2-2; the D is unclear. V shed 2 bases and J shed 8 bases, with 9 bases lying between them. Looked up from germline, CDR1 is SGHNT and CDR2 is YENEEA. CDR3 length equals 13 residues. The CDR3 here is CASSLWGRGELFF. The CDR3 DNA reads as TGTGCCAGCAGCTTATGGGGAAGAGGGGAGCTGTTTTTT. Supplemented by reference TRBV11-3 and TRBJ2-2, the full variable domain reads EAGVVQSPRYKIIEKKQPVAFWCNPISGHNTLYWYLQNLGQGPELLIRYENEEAVDDSQLPKDRFSAERLKGVDSTLKIQPAELGDSAVYLCASSLWGRGELFFGEGSRLTVL.

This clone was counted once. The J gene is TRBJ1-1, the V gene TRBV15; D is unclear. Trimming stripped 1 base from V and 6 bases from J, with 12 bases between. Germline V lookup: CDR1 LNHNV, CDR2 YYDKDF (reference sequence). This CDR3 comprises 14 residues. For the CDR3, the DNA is TGTGCCACCAGCAGAGGTCGAGACTTCCCTGAAGCTTTCTTT. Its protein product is CATSRGRDFPEAFF.

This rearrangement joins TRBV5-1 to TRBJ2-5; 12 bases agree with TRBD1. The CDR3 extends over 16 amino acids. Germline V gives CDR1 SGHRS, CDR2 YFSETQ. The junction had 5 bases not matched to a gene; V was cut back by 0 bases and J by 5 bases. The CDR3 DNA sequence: TGCGCCAGCAGCTTGGTCGGGACAGGGGGCAGGGAGACCCAGTACTTC. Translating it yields CASSLVGTGGRETQYF.

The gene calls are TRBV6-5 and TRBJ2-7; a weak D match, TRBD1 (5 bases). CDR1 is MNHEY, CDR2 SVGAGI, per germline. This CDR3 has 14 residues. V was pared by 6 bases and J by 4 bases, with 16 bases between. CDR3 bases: TGTGCCAGCAGAACGGACACGTCCTCTTACGAGCAGTACTTC. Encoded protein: CASRTDTSSYEQYF.

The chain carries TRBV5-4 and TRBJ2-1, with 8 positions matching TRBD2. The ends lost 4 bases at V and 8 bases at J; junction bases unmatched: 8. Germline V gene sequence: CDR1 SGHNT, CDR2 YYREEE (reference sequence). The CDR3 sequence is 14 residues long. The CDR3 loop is CASSPLTGGDEQFF. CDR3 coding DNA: TGTGCCAGCAGCCCTTTGACGGGGGGGGATGAGCAGTTCTTC.

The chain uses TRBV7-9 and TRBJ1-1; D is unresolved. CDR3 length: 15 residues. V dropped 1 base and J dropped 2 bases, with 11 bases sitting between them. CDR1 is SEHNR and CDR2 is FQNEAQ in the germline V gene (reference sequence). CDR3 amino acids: CASSLGDLINTEAFF. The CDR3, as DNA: TGTGCCAGCAGCTTAGGGGATCTGATAAACACTGAAGCTTTCTTT.

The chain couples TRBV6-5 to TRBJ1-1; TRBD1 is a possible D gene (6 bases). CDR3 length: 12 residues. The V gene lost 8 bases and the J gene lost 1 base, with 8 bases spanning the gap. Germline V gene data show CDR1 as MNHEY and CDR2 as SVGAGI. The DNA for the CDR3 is TGTGCCAGCCAGGGGCCGAACACTGAAGCTTTCTTT. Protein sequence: CASQGPNTEAFF.

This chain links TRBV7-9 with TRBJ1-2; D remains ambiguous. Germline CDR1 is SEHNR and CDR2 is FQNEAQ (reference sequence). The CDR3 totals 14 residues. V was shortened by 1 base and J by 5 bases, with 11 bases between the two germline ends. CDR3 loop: CASSLGRGSYGYTF. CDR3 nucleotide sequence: TGTGCCAGCAGCTTAGGAAGAGGGTCTTATGGCTACACCTTC. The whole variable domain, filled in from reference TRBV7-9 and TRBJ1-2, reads DTGVSQNPRHKITKRGQNVTFRCDPISEHNRLYWYRQTLGQGPEFLTYFQNEAQLEKSRLLSDRFSAERPKGSFSTLEIQRTEQGDSAMYLCASSLGRGSYGYTFGSGTRLTVV.

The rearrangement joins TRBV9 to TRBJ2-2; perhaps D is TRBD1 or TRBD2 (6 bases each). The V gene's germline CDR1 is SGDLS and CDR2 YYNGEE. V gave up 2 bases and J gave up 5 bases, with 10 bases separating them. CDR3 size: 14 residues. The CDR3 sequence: CASSVVGGTGELFF. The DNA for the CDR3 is TGTGCCAGCAGCGTCGTAGGGGGGACCGGGGAGCTGTTTTTT.

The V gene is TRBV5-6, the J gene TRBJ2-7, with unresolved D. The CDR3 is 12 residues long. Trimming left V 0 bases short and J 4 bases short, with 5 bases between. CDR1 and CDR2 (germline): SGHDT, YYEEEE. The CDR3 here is CASSLERYEQYF. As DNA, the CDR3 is TGTGCCAGCAGCTTGGAACGGTACGAGCAGTACTTC.

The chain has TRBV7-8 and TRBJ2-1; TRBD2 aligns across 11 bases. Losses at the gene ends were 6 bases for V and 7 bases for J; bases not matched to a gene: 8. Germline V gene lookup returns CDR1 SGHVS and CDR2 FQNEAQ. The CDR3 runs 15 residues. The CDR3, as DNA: TGTGCCAGCAGGGTACTAGCGGGAGTCACAAATGAGCAGTTCTTC. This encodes CASRVLAGVTNEQFF.

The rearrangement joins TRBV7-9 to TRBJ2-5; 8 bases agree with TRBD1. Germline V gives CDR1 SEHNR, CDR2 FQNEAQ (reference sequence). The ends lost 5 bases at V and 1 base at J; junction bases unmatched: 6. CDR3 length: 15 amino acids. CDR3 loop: CASSMPGTGQETQYF. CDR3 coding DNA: TGTGCCAGCAGCATGCCTGGGACAGGCCAAGAGACCCAGTACTTC.

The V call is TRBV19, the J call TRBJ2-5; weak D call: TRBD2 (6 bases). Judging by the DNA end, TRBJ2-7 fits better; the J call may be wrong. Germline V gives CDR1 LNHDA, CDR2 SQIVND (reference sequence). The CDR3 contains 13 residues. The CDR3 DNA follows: TGTGCCAGTAGTATGGACTACACCTACGAGCAGTACTTC. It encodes CASSMDYTYEQYF.

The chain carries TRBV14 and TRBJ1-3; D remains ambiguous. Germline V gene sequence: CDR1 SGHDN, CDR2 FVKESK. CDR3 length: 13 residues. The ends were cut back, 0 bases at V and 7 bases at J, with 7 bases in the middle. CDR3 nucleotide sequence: TGTGCCAGCAGCCAAGATCCCTGGAACACCATATATTTT. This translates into CASSQDPWNTIYF.

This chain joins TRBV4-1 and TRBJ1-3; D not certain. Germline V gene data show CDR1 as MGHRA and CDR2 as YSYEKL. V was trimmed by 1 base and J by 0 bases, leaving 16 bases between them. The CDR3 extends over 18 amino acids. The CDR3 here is CASSQGQGGLVSGNTIYF. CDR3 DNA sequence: TGCGCCAGCAGCCAAGGACAAGGAGGGTTGGTCTCTGGAAACACCATATATTTT.

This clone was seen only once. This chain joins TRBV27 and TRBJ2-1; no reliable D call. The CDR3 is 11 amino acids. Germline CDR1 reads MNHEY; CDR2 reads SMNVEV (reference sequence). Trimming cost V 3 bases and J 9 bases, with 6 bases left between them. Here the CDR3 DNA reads TGTGCCAGCAGTTTCTTAGGTGAGCAGTTCTTC. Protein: CASSFLGEQFF.

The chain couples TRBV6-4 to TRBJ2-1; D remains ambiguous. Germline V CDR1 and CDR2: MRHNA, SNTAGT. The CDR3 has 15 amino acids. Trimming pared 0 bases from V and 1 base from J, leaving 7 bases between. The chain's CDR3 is CASSDSTGSYNEQFF. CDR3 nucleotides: TGTGCCAGCAGTGACTCTACCGGTTCCTACAATGAGCAGTTCTTC.

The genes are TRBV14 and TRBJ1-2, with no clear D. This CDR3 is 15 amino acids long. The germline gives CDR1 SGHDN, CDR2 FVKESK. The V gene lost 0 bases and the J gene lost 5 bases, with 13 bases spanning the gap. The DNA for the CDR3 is TGTGCCAGCAGCCAAGATGCTCAGGCGGCGTATGGCTACACCTTC. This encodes CASSQDAQAAYGYTF.